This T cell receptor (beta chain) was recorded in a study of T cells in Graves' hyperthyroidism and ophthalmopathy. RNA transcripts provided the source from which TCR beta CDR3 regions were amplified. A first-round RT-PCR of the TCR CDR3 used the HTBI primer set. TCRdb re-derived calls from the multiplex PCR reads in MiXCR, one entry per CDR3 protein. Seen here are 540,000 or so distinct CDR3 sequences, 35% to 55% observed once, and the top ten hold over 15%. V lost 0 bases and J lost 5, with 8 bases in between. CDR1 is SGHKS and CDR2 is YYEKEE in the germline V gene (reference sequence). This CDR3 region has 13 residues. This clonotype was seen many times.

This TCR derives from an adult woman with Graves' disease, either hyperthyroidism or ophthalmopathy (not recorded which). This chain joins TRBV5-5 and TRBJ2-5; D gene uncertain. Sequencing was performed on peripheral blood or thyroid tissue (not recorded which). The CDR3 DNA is TGTGCCAGCAGCTTGGATATGGATGAGACCCAGTACTTC. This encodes CASSLDMDETQYF.